The next 25 T cell receptor beta chains were all read from a single sample in a study of cytomegalovirus exposure and HLA in healthy donors. PCR amplification relied on 60 Vbeta primers (plus 13 Jbeta primers). TCRdb's copy holds only in-frame clones and misses some; the assay was immunoSEQ multiplex PCR. The sample includes about 130,000 clones, about 82% seen only once; the top ten take 4.5% to 5%. The sequenced material came from PBMCs. These receptors all stem from a man aged 25 to 45 in good health.

In DNA form, the CDR3 reads TGCGCCAGCAGCCAGAATAGACTAGCGGGAGTTTACGAGCAGTACTTC. Translating gives CASSQNRLAGVYEQYF. The chain has TRBV4-1 and TRBJ2-7; 12 positions match TRBD2. This CDR3 spans 16 amino acids. Germline values: CDR1 MGHRA, CDR2 YSYEKL. Trimming at V came to 3 bases and at J to 4 bases, leaving 7 bases not matched to a gene.

The rearrangement links TRBV13 to TRBJ2-7, with TRBD1 matching 8 bases. CDR1 PRHDT and CDR2 FYEKMQ come from the germline V gene (reference sequence). J was trimmed by 2 bases and V by 7 bases; bases with no gene match: 10. The CDR3 length is 15 residues. This CDR3 is CASTLWDRRTYEQYF. The CDR3 nucleotides are TGTGCCAGCACCCTGTGGGACAGGCGAACCTACGAGCAGTACTTC.

The chain links TRBV7-3 to TRBJ1-2; 9 bases align to TRBD1. The germline gives CDR1 SGHTA, CDR2 FQGTGA. Trimming at V came to 5 bases and at J to 5 bases, leaving 3 bases not matched to a gene. This CDR3 region has 13 residues. The CDR3 DNA is TGTGCCAGCAGCAGGGGGACAGGGTATGGCTACACCTTC. Protein sequence: CASSRGTGYGYTF.

This chain joins TRBV19 and TRBJ2-3, with TRBD2 matching 8 bases. After removal of 3 bases from V and 2 bases from J, the junction contained 4 bases not matched to a gene. The CDR3 extends over 15 amino acids. CDR1 is LNHDA and CDR2 is SQIVND in the germline V gene (reference sequence). Here the CDR3 reads CASSIGLALTDTQYF. CDR3 in DNA: TGTGCCAGTAGTATTGGACTAGCCCTCACAGATACGCAGTATTTT.

The chain recombines TRBV19 with TRBJ2-3; tentative D call: TRBD2 (5 bases). The CDR3 totals 17 residues. V was pared by 6 bases and J by 14 bases, with 33 bases between. CDR1 is LNHDA and CDR2 is SQIVND in the germline V gene (reference sequence). CDR3 bases: TGTGCCAGTAGCGCGACGGGGTCAATAATAAGAGGATCTGGGCTGTATTTT. Amino acids: CASSATGSIIRGSGLYF.

The J gene is TRBJ2-7, the V gene TRBV5-1, with D maybe TRBD1 (6 bases). The germline CDR1 and CDR2 sequences are SGHRS and YFSETQ. Trimming cost V 5 bases and J 0 bases, with 15 bases left between them. The CDR3 sequence is 15 residues long. CDR3 in amino acids: CASRARPGDSYEQYF. CDR3 in DNA: TGCGCCAGCAGGGCCCGCCCAGGGGACTCCTACGAGCAGTACTTC.

This clone was found a few times. The CDR3 reads CASSGQTGGWDQPQHF. In DNA form, the CDR3 reads TGTGCCAGCAGTGGCCAGACAGGGGGCTGGGATCAGCCCCAGCATTTT. The chain employs TRBV27 and TRBJ1-5; 10 bases align to TRBD1. Germline lookup yields CDR1 MNHEY and CDR2 SMNVEV (reference sequence). The CDR3 has 16 residues. With 5 bases clipped from V and 5 bases from J, the junction kept 9 bases outside the gene matches.

The CDR3 here is CASSLGLAGQETQYF. The CDR3 DNA sequence: TGTGCCAGCAGCTTGGGACTAGCGGGGCAAGAGACCCAGTACTTC. The V call is TRBV11-2, the J call TRBJ2-5; 13 bases are shared with TRBD2. The J segment lost 2 bases and the V segment lost 3 bases, leaving 0 bases of the junction unmatched. Germline loops: CDR1 SGHAT, CDR2 FQNNGV. The CDR3 is made up of 15 amino acids.

The V call is TRBV7-3, the J call TRBJ2-2; TRBD2 is a possible D gene (6 bases). This CDR3 comprises 16 residues. Germline assignment: CDR1 SGHTA and CDR2 FQGTGA. V gave up 5 bases and J gave up 3 bases, with 16 bases separating them. The CDR3 protein is CASSPERDSYTGELFF. The CDR3 DNA reads TGTGCCAGCAGCCCCGAACGGGACTCTTACACCGGGGAGCTGTTTTTT.

J is TRBJ2-1 and V is TRBV7-3, with D maybe TRBD2 (5 bases). Germline loops: CDR1 SGHTA, CDR2 FQGTGA. V lost 5 bases and J 8 bases, leaving 13 bases between the germline ends. The CDR3 length is 13 residues. The chain's CDR3 is CASSLAGSYEQFF. The CDR3 DNA reads TGTGCCAGCAGCCTTGCGGGTAGTTATGAGCAGTTCTTC.

This clone was observed once. CDR3 loop: CASSETRDRGYEQYF. CDR3 in DNA: TGTGCCAGCAGCGAAACCCGGGACAGGGGTTACGAGCAGTACTTC. The chain recombines TRBV7-2 with TRBJ2-5, with 10 bases lining up with TRBD1. The end of the DNA fits TRBJ2-7 better, so the J call may be wrong. The germline V gene encodes CDR1 SGHTA and CDR2 FQGNSA. The CDR3 is 15 residues long.

V is TRBV7-2 and J is TRBJ2-7; TRBD2 aligns across 9 bases. The germline V gene has CDR1 SGHTA and CDR2 FQGNSA. Germline trimming cut 3 bases from V and 3 bases from J; bases unmatched to any gene: 9. The CDR3 is 16 amino acids. CDR3 DNA: TGTGCCAGCAGCTTCTCCGCAGCGGGAGGACGCTACGAGCAGTACTTC. This encodes CASSFSAAGGRYEQYF.

The rearrangement joins TRBV7-3 to TRBJ2-1; D may be TRBD2 (6 bases). The CDR3 has 15 residues. V shed 5 bases and J shed 9 bases, with 20 bases lying between them. Germline V gives CDR1 SGHTA, CDR2 FQGTGA. This chain's CDR3 is CASSALPGVQGEQFF. DNA for the CDR3: TGTGCCAGCAGCGCCTTACCGGGAGTTCAGGGTGAGCAGTTCTTC.

The rearrangement joins TRBV7-6 to TRBJ2-2, with D tentatively TRBD2 (6 bases). Germline CDR1 is SGHVS and CDR2 is FNYEAQ. Trimming removed 5 bases from V and 6 bases from J, with 13 bases in between. The CDR3 length is 14 residues. The CDR3: CASSTGLSPGELFF. The CDR3 DNA follows: TGTGCCAGCAGCACGGGACTTTCCCCCGGGGAGCTGTTTTTT.

This chain joins TRBV19 and TRBJ2-7; D is unresolved. From germline, CDR1 is LNHDA and CDR2 SQIVND (reference sequence). The CDR3 extends over 14 amino acids. V lost 0 bases to trimming and J lost 0 bases, with 6 bases between them. CDR3 bases: TGTGCCAGTAGTATAGACCTAAGCTCCTACGAGCAGTACTTC. Encoded protein: CASSIDLSSYEQYF.

The gene calls are TRBV5-1 and TRBJ2-1; 10 bases line up with TRBD2. The germline CDR1 and CDR2 sequences are SGHRS and YFSETQ. J gave up 1 base and V 4 bases, and 17 bases lay outside the gene matches. The CDR3 spans 20 residues. CDR3: CASSPLLAGVIKGSYNEQFF. For the CDR3, the DNA is TGCGCCAGCAGCCCCCTTCTAGCGGGAGTGATTAAAGGGTCCTACAATGAGCAGTTCTTC.

This clone was observed a single time. This rearrangement joins TRBV18 to TRBJ2-7, with a weak D call TRBD1 (5 bases). V shed 3 bases and J shed 6 bases, with 12 bases lying between them. There are 13 residues in the CDR3. Per germline, CDR1 KGHSH and CDR2 LQKENI. The CDR3: CASSPSGRGEQYF. In DNA form, the CDR3 reads TGTGCCAGCTCACCCAGTGGTAGGGGCGAGCAGTACTTC.

The chain links TRBV6-1 to TRBJ2-7; a weak D match, TRBD2 (5 bases). Germline V gene data show CDR1 as MNHNS and CDR2 as SASEGT. The CDR3 runs 14 residues. The V end was cut by 7 bases, the J end by 4 bases, with 17 bases between. The CDR3 here is CASTPDSISYEQYF. CDR3 DNA sequence: TGTGCCAGCACCCCGGACTCTATCTCGTACGAGCAGTACTTC.

The chain is built from TRBV4-3 and TRBJ1-1, with no clear D. Germline assignment: CDR1 LGHNA and CDR2 YSLEER. V lost 0 bases, J lost 9 bases, and 14 bases lay in between. The CDR3 loop spans 14 amino acids. The CDR3, as DNA: TGCGCCAGCAGCCAAGAGCCTCAACATAAAAAAGCTTTCTTT. Encoded protein: CASSQEPQHKKAFF.

This chain uses TRBV4-1 with TRBJ2-2, with a possible D match to TRBD2 (6 bases). The germline V gene encodes CDR1 MGHRA and CDR2 YSYEKL. Deletions cut 0 bases from V and 4 bases from J, with 18 bases between. This CDR3 is 18 amino acids long. The CDR3 region has the DNA TGCGCCAGCAGCCAAGACCCCGGAGGGGCGGACCTCACCGGGGAGCTGTTTTTT. This gives the protein CASSQDPGGADLTGELFF.

V usage is TRBV27 and J usage is TRBJ2-7; 12 positions agree with TRBD2. The length of the CDR3 is 16 residues. The junction had 9 bases not matched to a gene; V was cut back by 4 bases and J by 5 bases. Germline lookup yields CDR1 MNHEY and CDR2 SMNVEV (reference sequence). The CDR3 region has the DNA TGTGCCAGCAGTTCCCCCCCTAGCGGGAGGGCCCACGAGCAGTACTTC. Translating it yields CASSSPPSGRAHEQYF.

The CDR3 spells CASETGTASSYEQYF. The DNA for the CDR3 is TGTGCCAGCGAAACTGGGACAGCGAGCTCCTACGAGCAGTACTTC. V and J are TRBV28 and TRBJ2-7; 7 positions agree with TRBD1. The CDR3 is 15 residues long. V was clipped by 8 bases and J by 0 bases; unmatched bases: 10. Germline V lookup: CDR1 MDHEN, CDR2 SYDVKM.

The chain links TRBV11-2 to TRBJ1-5; the D gene is possibly TRBD1 (5 bases). Germline V CDR1 and CDR2: SGHAT, FQNNGV. V lost 3 bases and J 7 bases, leaving 13 bases between the germline ends. There are 14 residues in the CDR3. The CDR3 bases are TGTGCCAGCAGCTTCGCAGGGTATAGCCAGCCCCAGCATTTT. Its translation is CASSFAGYSQPQHF.

V and J are TRBV6-1 and TRBJ2-4, with TRBD1 matching 7 bases. Germline values: CDR1 MNHNS, CDR2 SASEGT. The CDR3 has 15 amino acids. V shed 2 bases, J shed 5 bases, and the junction held 6 bases outside the gene matches. The CDR3 sequence is CASSENWDSQNIQYF. CDR3 nucleotide sequence: TGTGCCAGCAGTGAAAACTGGGACAGCCAAAACATTCAGTACTTC.

The chain is built from TRBV5-1 and TRBJ2-1, with TRBD2 matching 9 bases. This CDR3 contains 15 residues. Germline CDR1 is SGHRS and CDR2 is YFSETQ. J gave up 8 bases and V 0 bases, and 6 bases lay outside the gene matches. The CDR3 DNA is TGCGCCAGCAGCTTGGAGCAGCGGGAGGCCGATGAGCAGTTCTTC. Translation gives CASSLEQREADEQFF. Based on the CDR3 plus reference TRBV5-1 and TRBJ2-1, the full variable domain is KAGVTQTPRYLIKTRGQQVTLSCSPISGHRSVSWYQQTPGQGLQFLFEYFSETQRNKGNFPGRFSGRQFSNSRSEMNVSTLELGDSALYLCASSLEQREADEQFFGPGTRLTVL.